A selection of T cell receptor beta chains follows, all from one sample in a study of T cell changes during pregnancy in multiple sclerosis. Profiled with immunoSEQ multiplex PCR; TCRdb holds only in-frame clones, not every one. The table includes tens of thousands of clones, less than 95% detected once. The specimen comprised peripheral blood, sampled in the third trimester of pregnancy. The receptors here all came from a female donor with multiple sclerosis, enrolled in a pregnancy study. Each CDR3 is given with its conserved first and last residue. Each record gives: clone size, D gene, J gene, V gene, CDR3 protein, CDR3 DNA. A D gene is named only where the DNA matches it firmly. Rows may omit the clone size; those that give it use once, few, many or a size class.

few,TRBD2,TRBJ2-3,TRBV25-1,CASTLAGRTDTQYF,TGTGCCAGCACTTTAGCGGGAAGGACAGATACGCAGTATTTT
few,.,TRBJ1-1,TRBV7-9,CASSLGVWAATEAFF,TGTGCCAGCAGCTTAGGTGTTTGGGCAGCCACTGAAGCTTTCTTT
.,TRBD1,TRBJ1-5,TRBV30,CAWDRGDQPQHF,TGTGCCTGGGACAGGGGCGATCAGCCCCAGCATTTT
.,TRBD1,TRBJ1-4,TRBV27,CASSSRTGSYEKLFF,TGTGCCAGCAGTTCCCGGACAGGGAGTTACGAAAAACTGTTTTTT
.,TRBD1,TRBJ1-2,TRBV18,CASSPVQGDYGYTF,TGTGCCAGCTCACCGGTACAGGGGGACTATGGCTACACCTTC
.,TRBD1,TRBJ1-5,TRBV5-1,CASSTGQGDQPQHF,TGCGCCAGCAGCACGGGACAGGGCGATCAGCCCCAGCATTTT
.,TRBD2,TRBJ2-7,TRBV14,CASSRTSGGRAYEQYF,TGTGCCAGCAGCCGGACTAGCGGGGGAAGGGCCTACGAGCAGTACTTC
.,.,TRBJ2-3,TRBV2,CASSEAVRASTDTQYF,TGTGCCAGCAGTGAAGCAGTCAGGGCTAGCACAGATACGCAGTATTTT
.,.,TRBJ2-6,TRBV19,CASSIRPDTNSGANVLTF,TGTGCCAGTAGTATAAGGCCAGACACAAACTCTGGGGCCAACGTCCTGACTTTC
.,TRBD1,TRBJ1-6,TRBV5-1,CASSRGSGTVNSPLHF,TGCGCCAGCAGCAGGGGATCCGGGACAGTTAATTCACCCCTCCACTTT
.,.,TRBJ2-6,TRBV2,CASSERGSGANVLTF,TGTGCCAGCAGTGAAAGGGGCTCTGGGGCCAACGTCCTGACTTTC
.,.,TRBJ2-7,TRBV7-9,CASSTAGALNEQYF,TGTGCCAGCAGTACCGCAGGGGCCCTTAACGAGCAGTACTTC
.,TRBD1,TRBJ2-7,TRBV11-2,CASSYATGTGGYEQYF,TGTGCCAGCAGCTACGCGACTGGGACAGGGGGCTACGAGCAGTACTTC
.,.,TRBJ2-5,TRBV7-7,CASSSRGRETQYF,TGTGCCAGCAGCTCCAGGGGCCGGGAGACCCAGTACTTC
.,.,TRBJ1-3,TRBV11-2,CASSFPQGNTIYF,TGTGCCAGCAGCTTTCCACAGGGAAACACCATATATTTT
.,TRBD2,TRBJ2-6,TRBV2,CASRGGETGANVLTF,TGTGCCAGCAGGGGGGGGGAAACTGGGGCCAACGTCCTGACTTTC
.,.,TRBJ2-3,TRBV27,CASSLVETDTQYF,TGTGCCAGCAGTTTAGTAGAAACAGATACGCAGTATTTT
once,TRBD1,TRBJ2-7,TRBV7-9,CASSLQGAHEQYF,TGTGCCAGCAGCTTACAGGGGGCCCACGAGCAGTACTTC
.,TRBD2,TRBJ2-5,TRBV2,CASRPSGMYQETQYF,TGTGCCAGCAGACCTAGCGGGATGTACCAAGAGACCCAGTACTTC
.,TRBD1,TRBJ1-5,TRBV19,CASNGGQGDRSNQPQHF,TGTGCCAGTAACGGCGGGCAGGGGGATCGTAGCAATCAGCCCCAGCATTTT
.,TRBD2,TRBJ2-1,TRBV4-1,CASSQDPSGGAYNEQFF,TGCGCCAGCAGCCAAGATCCCAGCGGGGGAGCCTACAATGAGCAGTTCTTC
many,TRBD1,TRBJ1-4,TRBV4-2,CASSHGQGSGNEKLFF,TGTGCCAGCAGCCATGGACAGGGAAGCGGTAATGAAAAACTGTTTTTT
.,.,TRBJ2-7,TRBV13,CASSFKGIPAYEQYF,TGTGCCAGCAGCTTTAAGGGGATACCTGCCTACGAGCAGTACTTC
.,.,TRBJ2-1,TRBV18,CASSPLELDEQFF,TGTGCCAGCTCACCACTAGAGTTGGATGAGCAGTTCTTC
.,.,TRBJ2-1,TRBV29-1,CSAWRLEVGPNRVNEQFF,TGCAGCGCCTGGCGCCTAGAGGTGGGGCCAAACCGGGTCAATGAGCAGTTCTTC
.,TRBD1,TRBJ2-7,TRBV27,CASSWTGAEQYF,TGTGCCAGCAGTTGGACAGGGGCCGAGCAGTACTTC
.,TRBD1,TRBJ1-6,TRBV19,CATTDRGDNSPLHF,TGTGCCACGACCGACAGGGGAGATAATTCACCCCTCCACTTT
.,.,TRBJ1-1,TRBV6-6,CASVTGTSVGNTEAFF,TGTGCCAGCGTGACAGGAACTTCCGTTGGGAACACTGAAGCTTTCTTT
.,.,TRBJ2-3,TRBV2,CASSEGPTSTDTQYF,TGTGCCAGCAGTGAAGGGCCGACTAGCACAGATACGCAGTATTTT
.,.,TRBJ2-1,TRBV19,CASSIVGGAFTPSSYNEQFF,TGTGCCAGTAGTATAGTAGGGGGGGCGTTCACCCCCAGCTCCTACAATGAGCAGTTCTTC
.,.,TRBJ1-1,TRBV19,CASRKTSQNTEAFF,TGTGCCAGCCGAAAAACCAGTCAGAACACTGAAGCTTTCTTT
.,TRBD2,TRBJ2-3,TRBV30,CAYGGGTDTQYF,TGTGCCTACGGGGGGGGCACAGATACGCAGTATTTT
.,.,TRBJ1-2,TRBV4-2,CASSQDLAVNGAYTF,TGTGCCAGCAGCCAAGATCTGGCAGTCAATGGGGCCTACACCTTC
.,TRBD1,TRBJ1-2,TRBV6-5,CASSYSWDRVNYGYTF,TGTGCCAGCAGTTACTCGTGGGACAGGGTGAACTATGGCTACACCTTC
.,.,TRBJ1-1,TRBV30,CAWSVQGANTEAFF,TGTGCCTGGAGTGTACAGGGTGCTAACACTGAAGCTTTCTTT
.,.,TRBJ2-7,TRBV6-5,CASSYTTEYEQYF,TGTGCCAGCAGTTACACCACAGAATACGAGCAGTACTTC
.,.,TRBJ2-1,TRBV18,CASSPGIEEGEQFF,TGTGCCAGCTCACCAGGGATCGAGGAGGGTGAGCAGTTCTTC
few,.,TRBJ1-3,TRBV29-1,CSAGHGGSSGNTIYF,TGCAGCGCTGGACATGGGGGGAGCTCTGGAAACACCATATATTTT
.,.,TRBJ2-3,TRBV7-9,CASSLEGRSTDTQYF,TGTGCCAGCAGCTTAGAAGGGAGGAGCACAGATACGCAGTATTTT
.,.,TRBJ2-6,TRBV2,CASHSSGANVLTF,TGTGCCAGTCACAGCTCTGGGGCCAACGTCCTGACTTTC
once,.,TRBJ2-1,TRBV4-3,CASSQDPPGEAGNEQFF,TGCGCCAGCAGCCAAGATCCCCCCGGTGAGGCTGGGAATGAGCAGTTCTTC
once,TRBD2,TRBJ2-3,TRBV4-2,CASSQGTREDTQYF,TGTGCCAGCAGCCAAGGGACTAGAGAGGATACGCAGTATTTT
.,.,TRBJ2-1,TRBV6-1,CASSFDRNPQGEQFF,TGTGCCAGCAGTTTCGACAGGAACCCACAAGGGGAGCAGTTCTTC
.,.,TRBJ2-2,TRBV12-5,CASGLSLAGELFF,TGTGCTAGTGGTTTGTCCTTAGCCGGGGAGCTGTTTTTT
.,TRBD1,TRBJ1-1,TRBV6-5,CASSYGTGGPEAFF,TGTGCCAGCAGTTACGGGACAGGGGGTCCTGAAGCTTTCTTT
.,TRBD1,TRBJ1-1,TRBV10-2,CASRSGTGGNTEAFF,TGCGCCAGCAGATCCGGGACAGGGGGAAATACTGAAGCTTTCTTT
.,TRBD1,TRBJ2-3,TRBV9,CASSVTGDNQGQYF,TGTGCCAGCAGCGTCACAGGGGACAATCAAGGGCAGTATTTT